Each of the 5 T cell receptor beta chains below was sequenced from the same sample in a study of blood T cells in healthy people across ages. A second PCR of 7 to 11 cycles used a sample-barcoded 5' primer and a J-beta primer mix. TCRdb analysed the 5' RACE reads with MiXCR anew, one entry per CDR3 protein. Of 650,000 to 900,000 distinct CDR3 sequences in the sample, 62% were seen once. The sample was blood. The receptors were gathered from a young man in good health.

The J gene is TRBJ2-6, the V gene TRBV29-1; 9 bases are a match to TRBD2. With V trimmed by 3 bases and J by 2 bases, 2 bases remained unmatched. This CDR3 has 15 amino acids. The germline gives CDR1 SQVTM, CDR2 ANQGSEA. As DNA, the CDR3 is TGCAGCGTTGACGCGGGGGGGCCTGGGGCCAACGTCCTGACTTTC. It yields the protein CSVDAGGPGANVLTF. The variable domain in full, completed from reference TRBV29-1 and TRBJ2-6, reads SAVISQKPSRDICQRGTSLTIQCQVDSQVTMMFWYRQQPGQSLTLIATANQGSEATYESGFVIDKFPISRPNLTFSTLTVSNMSPEDSSIYLCSVDAGGPGANVLTFGAGSRLTVL.

The CDR3 coding sequence is TGCAGCGTTGCAGTCGGAGGGGGCTCCTACAATGAGCAGTTCTTC. Its translation is CSVAVGGGSYNEQFF. The genes are TRBV29-1 and TRBJ2-1; D tentatively reads TRBD1 or TRBD2 (6 bases each). The CDR3 runs to 15 residues. Per germline, CDR1 SQVTM and CDR2 ANQGSEA. V was clipped by 4 bases and J by 0 bases, with 13 bases between them.

V is TRBV4-3 and J is TRBJ1-1, with 7 bases matching TRBD1. This CDR3 has 14 residues. J was trimmed by 5 bases and V by 2 bases; bases with no gene match: 5. Germline V gene sequence: CDR1 LGHNA, CDR2 YSLEER. CDR3 DNA sequence: TGCGCCAGCAGCCAATACAGGGGTGGGACTGAAGCTTTCTTT. Its translation is CASSQYRGGTEAFF.

The chain recombines TRBV10-3 with TRBJ1-1, with 9 bases that match TRBD1. The junction had 7 bases not matched to a gene; V was cut back by 7 bases and J by 4 bases. The germline V gene has CDR1 ENHRY and CDR2 SYGVKD. The CDR3 spans 14 residues. Here the CDR3 DNA reads TGTGCCATCAATCCCGGACAGGGGACCACTGAAGCTTTCTTT. It translates to CAINPGQGTTEAFF.

Note on this clonotype: At one of its ends the junction is not consistent with the germline gene, which may arise from a read error. CDR3 DNA sequence: TGTGCCAGCAGCCGCCGAATCGGCGGGGGGGCAGACACGCAGTATTTT. Protein: CASSRRIGGGADTQYF. The rearrangement links TRBV4-2 to TRBJ2-3; TRBD2 agrees at 9 bases. CDR3 length: 16 amino acids. The germline V gene has CDR1 LGHNA and CDR2 YNFKEQ.